The T cell receptor (beta chain) described here comes from a study of T cell responses to AZD1222 COVID-19 vaccine. Notes on the study in general: Recipients of AZD1222 seropositive at baseline numbered only 6 or 7. Rises in breadth and depth of Spike-specific TCRs came after two AZD1222 doses. There were repertoire samples only from the period after the peak T cell response. CD4 TCRs covered the whole spike, strongest at regions 160-218 and 743-854.

Comments on this clone: Its specificity is unknown.

The length of the CDR3 is 12 residues. Germline V gene data show CDR1 as SGHRS and CDR2 as YFSETQ. V was clipped by 2 bases and J by 9 bases, with 9 bases between them. The protocol was immunoSEQ multiplex PCR, while the TCRdb copy is restricted to in-frame clones and leaves out a portion. The sample carries fewer than 110,000 clones, roughly nine tenths recorded once. The chain recombines TRBV5-1 with TRBJ2-1, with D perhaps being TRBD1 or TRBD2 (5 bases each). The sample in question was peripheral blood, obtained on day 0 of AZD1222 vaccination. The clonotype was recovered from an adult in good health. In DNA, the CDR3 is TGCGCCAGCAGCTTCGCTGGGACTGAGCAGTTCTTC. As protein: CASSFAGTEQFF.